The clone carrying this T cell receptor beta chain was detected only a few times. The CDR3 totals 15 residues. Deletions cut 2 bases from V and 0 bases from J, with 11 bases between. The germline gives CDR1 ENHRY, CDR2 SYGVKD. The data stem from a study of blood T cells in healthy people across ages. A second about 7 to 11 cycle PCR used barcoded and J-beta primers. Via MiXCR, TCRdb re-called the 5' RACE reads, giving one row per CDR3 protein. The sample yields 1 million or so distinct CDR3 sequences, 35% to 55% seen once. V and J are TRBV10-3 and TRBJ2-7, with D perhaps matching TRBD2 (6 bases). This sequence originates from an older woman in good health. Sequencing was carried out using blood. In nucleotides, the CDR3 is TGTGCCATCAGTGAGCCCGGGAGAATCTCCTACGAGCAGTACTTC. Translating gives CAISEPGRISYEQYF.